This TCR beta chain was captured in a study of blood T cell repertoires in COVID-19 (dated by TCRdb to the early 2020s). Study-level background: Samples covering the acute and convalescent phases of COVID-19 were provided by collaborators in the United States, Italy and Spain. The sample metadata nearly always contained a de-identified subject ID, COVID-19 status, age in years and sex. Subjects who had been exposed to COVID-19, were actively infected with it, or had recovered from it provided the deeply sampled blood TCRbeta repertoires that made up the dataset. Where available, HLA class I and class II types were obtained from metadata supplied by the sample provider rather than from assay-based typing. The repertoires were released in a freely available public database meant as a resource for research on the immune response to SARS-CoV-2. The prospective study material was composed of cDNA or gDNA derived from T cells, B-cell-depleted T cells, or PBMCs. The samples were drawn from two sources: the first 160 participants of the ongoing ImmuneRACE study, and 950 to 1,500 subjects contributed by 6 global collaborators.

On this clone: Its binding antigen is unknown. The sample holds no much larger clone one base away, and base qualities are not on file.

TCRbeta CDR3 regions were amplified from genomic DNA using the immunoSEQ Assay, a bias-controlled multiplex PCR. The published analysis was carried out like this. The number of nucleated cells in each sample was estimated from the amplification of reference gene primers within the assay. To quantify the absolute abundance of each unique TCRbeta CDR3 rearrangement, sequence reads were collapsed and filtered. Productive Simpson clonality was computed per sample as the square root of Simpson's diversity index over productive rearrangements. The immuneACCESS repertoire file appears here via TCRdb, limited to in-frame rearrangements. These files lack a portion of the clones; in checked studies, under half of the deficit traces to unresolved V genes, and the cause of the others is not known. V and J calls and clone size follow that table, whereas D and trimming were derived from the DNA. Across this sample there are roughly 270,000 clones, with roughly 85% seen only once. The ten largest clones represent roughly 2.6% of the sample.

The investigation overall reported the following: How much clinical and demographic metadata was included differed by source and by participant, and the metadata was provided uncurated.

V is clipped by 2 bases and J by 1 base, and the sequence between their germline boundaries is 11 bases long. Taken from the germline V gene, the CDR1 and CDR2 loops are MNHEY and SVGAGI. There are 15 amino acids in the CDR3, from cysteine to phenylalanine inclusive. The sequence is cut down to CDR3 DNA, 45 bases in frame from base 1. In the prospective study, participants were about 18 to 100 years old, resided in 24 geographic areas of the United States, and were enrolled through a virtual design. In the prospective study, participants were assigned to cohorts based on the clinical history participants reported in a screening survey and a study questionnaire. For ImmuneRACE Cohort 3, a participant was defined as recovered based on two consecutive negative NP/OP PCR tests, clearance by a healthcare professional, or resolution of symptoms. In the prospective study, whole blood, serum and a nasopharyngeal or oropharyngeal swab were collected from each participant by mobile phlebotomists. Over a 2-month period, participants in the prospective study had the option of providing additional blood draws and questionnaires. Before DNA extraction, blood samples from the prospective study were shipped at room temperature or frozen.

The sequence links TRBV6-5 to TRBJ1-1, with no confidently assigned D gene. The material sequenced was PBMCs or T cells enriched from blood (not recorded which). The TCR sequence derives from a woman aged 45-65 years who had recovered from COVID-19. DNA sequence: TGTGCCAGCAGTTACCTTCCTGCAGGGAACACTGAAGCTTTCTTT. Translated, it gives CASSYLPAGNTEAFF.